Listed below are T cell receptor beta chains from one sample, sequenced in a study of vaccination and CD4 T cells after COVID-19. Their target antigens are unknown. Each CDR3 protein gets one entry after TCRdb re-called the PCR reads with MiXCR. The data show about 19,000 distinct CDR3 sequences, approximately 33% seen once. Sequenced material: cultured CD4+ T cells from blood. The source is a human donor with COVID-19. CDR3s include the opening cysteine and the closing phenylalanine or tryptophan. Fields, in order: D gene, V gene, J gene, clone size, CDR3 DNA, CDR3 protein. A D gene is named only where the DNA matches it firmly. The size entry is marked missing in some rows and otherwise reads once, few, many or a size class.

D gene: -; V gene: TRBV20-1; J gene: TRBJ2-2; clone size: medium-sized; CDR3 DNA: TGCAGTGCTAGAGGGCAGGGATCCCGGAACACCGGGGAGCTGTTTTTT; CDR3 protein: CSARGQGSRNTGELFF
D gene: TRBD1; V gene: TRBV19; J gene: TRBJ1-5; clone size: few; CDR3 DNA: TGTGCCAGTAGCACGGCTGGGACAGGGGCCGTTCAGCCCCAGCATTTT; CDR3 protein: CASSTAGTGAVQPQHF
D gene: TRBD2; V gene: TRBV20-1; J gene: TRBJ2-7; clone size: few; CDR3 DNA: TGCAGTGCCAGGCGCAGCGGGGGAAGCTCCTACGAGCAGTACTTC; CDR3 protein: CSARRSGGSSYEQYF
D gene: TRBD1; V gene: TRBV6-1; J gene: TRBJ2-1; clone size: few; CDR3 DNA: TGTGCCAGCAGCCCTGGGACAGGGAAAACCTACAATGAGCAGTTCTTC; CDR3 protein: CASSPGTGKTYNEQFF
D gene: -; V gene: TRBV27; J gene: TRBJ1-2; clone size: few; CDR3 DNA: TGTGCCAGCAGTTACCACCCGACGGGGGCGGGAAACTATGGCTACACCTTC; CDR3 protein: CASSYHPTGAGNYGYTF
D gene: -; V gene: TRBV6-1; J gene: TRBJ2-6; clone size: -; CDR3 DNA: TGTGCCAGCACCGGTTCGGCCAACGTCCTGACTTTC; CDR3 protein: CASTGSANVLTF
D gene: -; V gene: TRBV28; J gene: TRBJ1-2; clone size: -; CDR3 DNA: TGTGCCAGCAGTCTCCCGCAAGAACGTTCATATGGCTACACCTTC; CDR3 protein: CASSLPQERSYGYTF
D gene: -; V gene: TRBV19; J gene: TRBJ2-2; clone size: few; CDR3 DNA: TGTGCCAGTAGTGGAAGGGGCGGACTGAACACCGGGGAGCTGTTTTTT; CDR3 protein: CASSGRGGLNTGELFF
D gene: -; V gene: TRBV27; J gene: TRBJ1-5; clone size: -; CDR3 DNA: TGTGCCAGTCAAAGGGGCAGGGACCAGCCCCAGCATTTT; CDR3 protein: CASQRGRDQPQHF
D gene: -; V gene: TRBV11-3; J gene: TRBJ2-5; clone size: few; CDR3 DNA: TGTGCCAGCAGCTTCAGGGGGAGGGACGGGGAGACCCAGTACTTC; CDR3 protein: CASSFRGRDGETQYF
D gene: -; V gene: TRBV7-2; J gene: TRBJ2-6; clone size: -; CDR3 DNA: TGTGCCAGCAGCTTAGAACACTCTGGGGCCAACGTCCTGACTTTC; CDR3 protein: CASSLEHSGANVLTF
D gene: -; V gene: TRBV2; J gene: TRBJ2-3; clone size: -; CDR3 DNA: TGTGCCAGCAGAGGTACTAGCACAGATACGCAGTATTTT; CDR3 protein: CASRGTSTDTQYF
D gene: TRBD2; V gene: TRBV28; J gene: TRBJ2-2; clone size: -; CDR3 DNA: TGTGCCAGCAGTGGAGGGAGGGCCAACACCGGGGAGCTGTTTTTT; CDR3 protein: CASSGGRANTGELFF
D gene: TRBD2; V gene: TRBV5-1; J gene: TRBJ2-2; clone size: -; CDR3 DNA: TGCGCCAGCAGCCCTTTACCTCGGGGAGGGCGAGCCGGGGAGCTGTTTTTT; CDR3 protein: CASSPLPRGGRAGELFF
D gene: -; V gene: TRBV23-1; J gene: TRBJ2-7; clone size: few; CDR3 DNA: TGCGCCAGCAGTCAGCCCCCTCGGGACTCCTACGAGCAGTACTTC; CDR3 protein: CASSQPPRDSYEQYF
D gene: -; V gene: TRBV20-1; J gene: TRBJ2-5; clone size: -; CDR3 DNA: TGCAGTGCTAGAAGGACGGATGCTGGTGCGGGGACCCAGTACTTC; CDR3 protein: CSARRTDAGAGTQYF
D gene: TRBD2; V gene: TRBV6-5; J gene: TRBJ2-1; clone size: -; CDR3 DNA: TGTGCCAGCAGTTACTCGTTGCCTAGCGGTCTCTACAATGAGCAGTTCTTC; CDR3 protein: CASSYSLPSGLYNEQFF
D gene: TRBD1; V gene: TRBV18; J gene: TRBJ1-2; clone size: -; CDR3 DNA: TGTGCCAGCTCACTTCCGGGACAGGGGGCGAATACCTTC; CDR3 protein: CASSLPGQGANTF
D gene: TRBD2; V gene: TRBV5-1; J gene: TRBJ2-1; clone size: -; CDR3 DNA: TGCGCCAGCAGCGGATTAGCGGGGGGGCGAAATGAGCAGTTCTTC; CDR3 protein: CASSGLAGGRNEQFF
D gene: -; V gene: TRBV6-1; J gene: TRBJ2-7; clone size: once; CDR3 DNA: TGTGCCAGCACCCTGGGTCAGGGGGGCTACGAGCAGTACTTC; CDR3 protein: CASTLGQGGYEQYF
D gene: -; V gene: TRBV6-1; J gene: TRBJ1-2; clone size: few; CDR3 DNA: TGTGCCAGCAGTGAATTTGGCTACACCTTC; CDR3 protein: CASSEFGYTF
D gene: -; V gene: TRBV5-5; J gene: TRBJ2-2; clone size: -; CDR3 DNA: TGTGCCAGCAGCTTCTGGCCGGGGAACACCGGGGAGCTGTTTTTT; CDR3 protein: CASSFWPGNTGELFF
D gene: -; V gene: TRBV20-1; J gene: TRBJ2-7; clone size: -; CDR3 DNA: TGCAGTGGTGGCCTTGAATACGAGCAGTACTTC; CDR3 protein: CSGGLEYEQYF
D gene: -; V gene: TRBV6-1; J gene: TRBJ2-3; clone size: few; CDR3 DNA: TGTGCCAGCAGTGAAGCTCCCGGGGCGACGCAGTATTTT; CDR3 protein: CASSEAPGATQYF
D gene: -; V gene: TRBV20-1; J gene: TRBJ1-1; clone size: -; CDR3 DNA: TGCAGTGCCCTCTATCGGGGAGGGGCTCGCACTGAAGCTTTCTTT; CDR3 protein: CSALYRGGARTEAFF
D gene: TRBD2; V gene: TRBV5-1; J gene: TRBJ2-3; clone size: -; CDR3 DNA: TGCGCCAGCAGCTTTTTAGCGGGGGGGCTCTCAGATACGCAGTATTTT; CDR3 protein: CASSFLAGGLSDTQYF
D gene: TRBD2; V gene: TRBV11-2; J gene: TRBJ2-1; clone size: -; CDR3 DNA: TGTGCCAGCAGCTCTGTAGCGGGGTTCTACAATGAGCAGTTCTTC; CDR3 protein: CASSSVAGFYNEQFF
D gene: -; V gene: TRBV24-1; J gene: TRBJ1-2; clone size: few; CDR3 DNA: TGTGCCACCACCGCCGGGCGTCCTAATACCTTC; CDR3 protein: CATTAGRPNTF
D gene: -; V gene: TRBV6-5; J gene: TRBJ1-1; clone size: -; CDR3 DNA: TGTGCCAGCAGTTACTCGACTCACCTTACTGAAGCTTTCTTT; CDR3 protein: CASSYSTHLTEAFF
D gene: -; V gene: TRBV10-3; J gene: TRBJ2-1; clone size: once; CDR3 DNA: TGTGCCATCAGCGCAGGGGGGTATAGGGATGAGCAGTTCTTC; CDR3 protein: CAISAGGYRDEQFF
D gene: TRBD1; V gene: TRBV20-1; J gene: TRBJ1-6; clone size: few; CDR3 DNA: TGCAGTGCCACGAATCGCGGGACAGGGTTGTCACCCCTCCACTTT; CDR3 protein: CSATNRGTGLSPLHF
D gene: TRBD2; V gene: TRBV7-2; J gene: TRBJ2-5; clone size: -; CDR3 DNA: TGTGCCAGCAGCCTGGCCGGGACTAGTCAGGAGACCCAGTACTTC; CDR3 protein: CASSLAGTSQETQYF
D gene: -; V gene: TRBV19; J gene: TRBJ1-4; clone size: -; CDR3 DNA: TGTGCCAGTAGCCCAGGGGTACAGGGAACTAATGAAAAACTGTTTTTT; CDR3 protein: CASSPGVQGTNEKLFF
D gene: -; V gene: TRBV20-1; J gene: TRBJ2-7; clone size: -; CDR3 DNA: TGCAGTGCTACGGACAGTGCCGCCTACGAGCAGTACTTC; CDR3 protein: CSATDSAAYEQYF
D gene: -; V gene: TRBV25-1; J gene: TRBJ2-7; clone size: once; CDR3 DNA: TGTGCCAGCAGTGAATCCCTCAATGAGCAGTACTTC; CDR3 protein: CASSESLNEQYF
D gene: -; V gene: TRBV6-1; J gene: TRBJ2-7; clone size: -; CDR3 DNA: TGTGCCAGCAGCCCAACCGGGAGACTAGTCCTCTACGAGCAGTACTTC; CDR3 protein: CASSPTGRLVLYEQYF
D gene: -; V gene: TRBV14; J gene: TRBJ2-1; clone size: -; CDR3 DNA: TGTGCCAGCAGCCAACCGATCTCTCCGGCTCACAATGAGCAGTTCTTC; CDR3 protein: CASSQPISPAHNEQFF
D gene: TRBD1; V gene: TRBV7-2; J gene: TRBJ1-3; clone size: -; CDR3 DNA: TGTGCCAGCAGCAACAGGGGCGGAAACACCATATATTTT; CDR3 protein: CASSNRGGNTIYF
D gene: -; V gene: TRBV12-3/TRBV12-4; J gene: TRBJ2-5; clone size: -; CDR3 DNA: TGTGCCAGCAGGGCTGGGGTGCAGAGGGGGACCCAGTACTTC; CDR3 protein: CASRAGVQRGTQYF
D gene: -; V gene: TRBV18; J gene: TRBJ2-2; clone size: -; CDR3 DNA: TGTGCCAGCTCACCACGGGGAACAGTCCTTAACACCGGGGAGCTGTTTTTT; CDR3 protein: CASSPRGTVLNTGELFF
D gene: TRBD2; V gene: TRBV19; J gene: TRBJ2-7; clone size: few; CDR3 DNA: TGTGCCAGTAGTATAGATCTCGGCGGGGGGCCCTACGAGCAGTACTTC; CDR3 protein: CASSIDLGGGPYEQYF
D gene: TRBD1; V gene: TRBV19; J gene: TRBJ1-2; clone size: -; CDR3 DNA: TGTGCCAGTAGTGCGCCCGGGACAGCGAACAAATATGGCTACACCTTC; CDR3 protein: CASSAPGTANKYGYTF
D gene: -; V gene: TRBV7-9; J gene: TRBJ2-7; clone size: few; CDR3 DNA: TGTGCCAGCATCGCAGGGTTCGGGTACGAGCAGTACTTC; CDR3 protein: CASIAGFGYEQYF
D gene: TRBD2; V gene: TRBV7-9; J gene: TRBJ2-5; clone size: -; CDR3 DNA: TGTGCCAGCAGCCTTTTCGTAGTAGCGGGGGCCTTCCAAGAGACCCAGTACTTC; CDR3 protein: CASSLFVVAGAFQETQYF
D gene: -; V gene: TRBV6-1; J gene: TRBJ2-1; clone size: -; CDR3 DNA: TGTGCCAGCAGCGGGGTAATAAATGAGCAGTTCTTC; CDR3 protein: CASSGVINEQFF
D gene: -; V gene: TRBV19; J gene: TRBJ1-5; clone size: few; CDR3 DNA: TGTGCCAGCTCGCCCTTAAATCAGCCCCAGCATTTT; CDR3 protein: CASSPLNQPQHF
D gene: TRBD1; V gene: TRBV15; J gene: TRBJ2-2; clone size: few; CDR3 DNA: TGTGCCACCAGCAGAACCCGGGACAGAGACGGGGAGCTGTTTTTT; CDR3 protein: CATSRTRDRDGELFF
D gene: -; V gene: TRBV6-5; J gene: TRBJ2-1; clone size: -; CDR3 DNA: TGTGCCAGCAGTTACTCTGGGGTTCCCTCGTATGAGCAGTTCTTC; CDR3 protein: CASSYSGVPSYEQFF
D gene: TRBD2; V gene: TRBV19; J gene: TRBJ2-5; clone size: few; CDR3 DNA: TGTGCCAGTAGCACTGTAAGCGGGGGGCCCCAAGAGACCCAGTACTTC; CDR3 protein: CASSTVSGGPQETQYF
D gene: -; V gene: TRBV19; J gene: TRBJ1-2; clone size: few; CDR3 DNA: TGTGCCAGTAGTCTCACCGGGGGGAACTATGGCTACACCTTC; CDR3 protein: CASSLTGGNYGYTF
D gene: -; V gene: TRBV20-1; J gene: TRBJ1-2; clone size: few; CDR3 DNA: TGCAGTGCTAGTGCTCGGGGCGTGGAACTCTATGGCTACACCTTC; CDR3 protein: CSASARGVELYGYTF
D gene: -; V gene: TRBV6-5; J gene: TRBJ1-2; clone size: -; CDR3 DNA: TGTGCCAGCAGTTTTGACGCGTCGGAGAACTATGGCTACACCTTC; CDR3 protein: CASSFDASENYGYTF
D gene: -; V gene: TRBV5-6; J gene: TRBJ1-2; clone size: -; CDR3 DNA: TGTGCCAGCAGCTCAACACCGGGCAGGGCTAACTATGGCTACACCTTC; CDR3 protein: CASSSTPGRANYGYTF
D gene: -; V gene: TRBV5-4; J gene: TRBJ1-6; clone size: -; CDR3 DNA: TGTGCCAGCAGTGGGGGCGAGGGGGGATATTCACCCCTCCACTTT; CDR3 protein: CASSGGEGGYSPLHF